The 27 T cell receptor beta chains in this list originate from one sample, sequenced in a study of shared clonotypes between healthy human individuals. Cells designated naive CD8 were CD45RO-negative and were positively selected for CCR7, with terminally differentiated effector memory CD45RA+ cells excluded. Profiling relied on immunoSEQ multiplex PCR, and the TCRdb table lists in-frame clones only, not all of them. This sample has 2 million to 2.5 million clones, with approximately 94% found just once. The sample was naive CD8+ T cells sorted from blood. These receptors were obtained from a man aged 18-30 years in good health.

This clone was detected once. At the DNA level, this CDR3 is encoded by other sequences in the same sample as well. This chain joins TRBV9 and TRBJ2-7; D uncertain. Germline assignment: CDR1 SGDLS and CDR2 YYNGEE. Trimming removed 2 bases at V and 0 bases at J, with 6 bases between. This CDR3 contains 13 residues. The CDR3 here is CASSVTSSYEQYF. CDR3 nucleotide sequence: TGTGCCAGCAGCGTGACCAGCTCCTACGAGCAGTACTTC. Full variable domain (rest looked up from reference TRBV9 and TRBJ2-7): DSGVTQTPKHLITATGQRVTLRCSPRSGDLSVYWYQQSLDQGLQFLIQYYNGEERAKGNILERFSAQQFPDLHSELNLSSLELGDSALYFCASSVTSSYEQYFGPGTRLTVT.

The rearrangement joins TRBV29-1 to TRBJ2-7, with TRBD1 as a possible D gene (6 bases). V was trimmed by 4 bases and J by 1 base, leaving 14 bases between them. Germline V gene data show CDR1 as SQVTM and CDR2 as ANQGSEA. The CDR3 contains 14 residues. The DNA of the CDR3 is TGCAGCGTTGTTTTGTCAGGGGATTCCTACGAGCAGTACTTC. This codes for CSVVLSGDSYEQYF.

The chain joins TRBV4-1 to TRBJ2-7; TRBD1 is a possible D gene (5 bases). V was cut by 3 bases and J by 2 bases, with 11 bases left in between. Germline CDR1 MGHRA, CDR2 YSYEKL. The CDR3 covers 14 residues. The CDR3 loop is CASSQLTGAYEQYF. The DNA of the CDR3 is TGCGCCAGCAGCCAGCTAACAGGTGCCTACGAGCAGTACTTC.

The rearrangement uses TRBV10-2 and TRBJ2-3; the match to TRBD2 covers 10 bases. Germline lookup yields CDR1 WSHSY and CDR2 SAAADI. The ends lost 2 bases at V and 4 bases at J; junction bases unmatched: 6. The CDR3 totals 16 residues. The CDR3 spells CASSEMASGSSDTQYF. DNA of the CDR3: TGCGCCAGCAGTGAGATGGCTAGCGGGAGTTCAGATACGCAGTATTTT.

CDR3 region: CASMKDNSYEQYF. The DNA of the CDR3 is TGTGCCAGCATGAAGGACAACTCCTACGAGCAGTACTTC. This chain uses TRBV28 with TRBJ2-7; D is possibly TRBD1 (5 bases). V lost 7 bases and J 0 bases, leaving 10 bases between the germline ends. The CDR3 covers 13 residues. Per germline, CDR1 MDHEN and CDR2 SYDVKM.

Turning to this clone: Additional DNA sequences in this sample encode the identical CDR3. The chain combines TRBV19 with TRBJ2-7, with unresolved D. Trimming left V 5 bases short and J 1 base short, with 9 bases between. Germline lookup yields CDR1 LNHDA and CDR2 SQIVND (reference sequence). The CDR3 is 13 amino acids. The chain's CDR3 is CASSPGPSYEQYF. The DNA for the CDR3 is TGTGCCAGTAGTCCGGGCCCTTCCTACGAGCAGTACTTC.

The gene calls are TRBV11-2 and TRBJ2-7; maybe TRBD2 (6 bases). V was clipped by 2 bases and J by 3 bases, with 17 bases between them. Per germline, CDR1 SGHAT and CDR2 FQNNGV. The CDR3 has 16 residues. CDR3 amino acids: CASSLYVGGGIYEQYF. CDR3 in DNA: TGTGCCAGCAGCTTATATGTGGGCGGAGGGATCTACGAGCAGTACTTC.

The rearrangement joins TRBV27 to TRBJ2-2; TRBD2 aligns across 7 bases. This CDR3 contains 14 residues. The J segment lost 6 bases and the V segment lost 5 bases, leaving 6 bases of the junction unmatched. CDR1 is MNHEY and CDR2 is SMNVEV in the germline V gene (reference sequence). The DNA for the CDR3 is TGTGCCAGCAGTGTTGTGGGAGGGGCCGGGGAGCTGTTTTTT. This codes for CASSVVGGAGELFF.

The V and J genes are TRBV13 and TRBJ2-7; no clear D. V was shortened by 1 base and J by 6 bases, with 7 bases between the two germline ends. CDR3 length: 12 amino acids. Germline V gene sequence: CDR1 PRHDT, CDR2 FYEKMQ (reference sequence). This chain's CDR3 is CASSLELGEQYF. The CDR3 region has the DNA TGTGCCAGCAGCTTAGAGCTGGGCGAGCAGTACTTC.

The chain joins TRBV10-3 to TRBJ2-1; D is perhaps TRBD2 (6 bases). Trimming cost V 3 bases and J 9 bases, with 21 bases left between them. Germline-derived CDR1 and CDR2 are ENHRY and SYGVKD. There are 16 residues in the CDR3. CDR3 nucleotide sequence: TGTGCCATCAGTGATTTAACGGGAGAATTACGGGTTGAGCAGTTCTTC. It encodes CAISDLTGELRVEQFF.

The chain employs TRBV5-4 and TRBJ1-1; D perhaps matches TRBD1 (6 bases). Trimming removed 4 bases from V and 6 bases from J, with 22 bases in between. The CDR3 loop spans 16 amino acids. Germline V gene lookup returns CDR1 SGHNT and CDR2 YYREEE (reference sequence). The CDR3 loop is CASSSPRGRIGAEAFF. Written as DNA, the CDR3 is TGTGCCAGCAGCAGCCCCCGGGGGCGCATTGGCGCTGAAGCTTTCTTT.

This chain connects TRBV4-3 to TRBJ2-1; D is undetermined. Germline CDR1 reads LGHNA; CDR2 reads YSLEER. This CDR3 is built from 17 residues. V was clipped by 2 bases and J by 3 bases, with 17 bases between them. This chain's CDR3 is CASSQYWAPESYNEQFF. The CDR3, as DNA: TGCGCCAGCAGCCAATATTGGGCGCCGGAGAGCTACAATGAGCAGTTCTTC.

The chain couples TRBV7-9 to TRBJ2-7, with D unclear. The germline V gene has CDR1 SEHNR and CDR2 FQNEAQ (reference sequence). This CDR3 spans 14 amino acids. V was trimmed by 3 bases and J by 2 bases, leaving 11 bases between them. The DNA for the CDR3 is TGTGCCAGCAGCTTTCCGGACGGTCCCTACGAGCAGTACTTC. It encodes CASSFPDGPYEQYF.

V usage is TRBV7-9 and J usage is TRBJ2-7; 8 bases are a match to TRBD1. Germline-derived CDR1 and CDR2 are SEHNR and FQNEAQ (reference sequence). Trimming took 2 bases from V and 2 from J; bases not matched to a gene: 5. The CDR3 consists of 15 residues. The CDR3 reads CASSLSGTGAYEQYF. The CDR3, as DNA: TGTGCCAGCAGCTTAAGTGGGACAGGAGCCTACGAGCAGTACTTC.

The V call is TRBV27, the J call TRBJ2-5, with D possibly called TRBD1 or TRBD2 (5 bases each). CDR1 is MNHEY and CDR2 is SMNVEV in the germline V gene (reference sequence). Trimming stripped 4 bases from V and 5 bases from J, with 11 bases between. The CDR3 loop spans 13 amino acids. The CDR3 DNA sequence: TGTGCCAGCAGTTCCAGGGAGTGGGAGACCCAGTACTTC. This encodes CASSSREWETQYF.

V is TRBV6-5 and J is TRBJ2-7; the D call may be TRBD1 or TRBD2 (5 bases each). V shed 6 bases and J shed 5 bases, with 20 bases lying between them. Germline CDR1 MNHEY, CDR2 SVGAGI. The CDR3 extends over 15 amino acids. The CDR3 coding sequence is TGTGCCAGCAGACGTCGGGACGGCCTTGGGGACGAGCAGTACTTC. This translates into CASRRRDGLGDEQYF.

This chain links TRBV14 with TRBJ2-7, with TRBD2 as a possible D gene (6 bases). This CDR3 is built from 16 residues. Deletions cut 1 base from V and 0 bases from J, with 13 bases between. Germline-derived CDR1 and CDR2 are SGHDN and FVKESK. CDR3 amino acids: CASSQAEGTGSYEQYF. The CDR3 DNA sequence: TGTGCCAGCAGCCAAGCTGAAGGGACTGGCTCCTACGAGCAGTACTTC.

This clone was observed once. This sequence joins TRBV5-5 and TRBJ2-5; 7 nucleotides align to TRBD1. Germline assignment: CDR1 SGHKS and CDR2 YYEKEE (reference sequence). There are 17 residues in the CDR3. The ends lost 0 bases at V and 1 base at J; junction bases unmatched: 9. CDR3 loop: CASSLAFGTASQETQYF. The CDR3, as DNA: TGTGCCAGCAGCTTGGCGTTCGGGACAGCGAGCCAAGAGACCCAGTACTTC.

V gene TRBV7-9 combines with J gene TRBJ2-4; D may be TRBD1 (6 bases). CDR1 is SEHNR, CDR2 FQNEAQ, per germline (reference sequence). V lost 5 bases to trimming and J lost 4 bases, with 18 bases between them. This CDR3 has 16 amino acids. CDR3 loop: CASSQGQGSGKNIQYF. The CDR3 nucleotides are TGTGCCAGCAGCCAGGGGCAGGGTTCCGGGAAAAACATTCAGTACTTC.

The V and J genes are TRBV30 and TRBJ2-7; 10 bases fit TRBD2. The CDR3 is 15 amino acids. V dropped 3 bases and J dropped 5; count of bases not matched to a gene: 10. The germline CDR1 and CDR2 sequences are GTSNPN and SVGIG (reference sequence). CDR3 nucleotide sequence: TGTGCCTGGAGCGTGCTCGGGACTAGCGAAGACGAGCAGTACTTC. This gives the protein CAWSVLGTSEDEQYF.

The rearrangement links TRBV7-9 to TRBJ2-7, with 7 bases that match TRBD2. After removal of 0 bases from V and 0 bases from J, the junction contained 5 bases not matched to a gene. The length of the CDR3 is 16 residues. Germline V gene lookup returns CDR1 SEHNR and CDR2 FQNEAQ (reference sequence). The CDR3 DNA reads TGTGCCAGCAGCTTAGCGCGCGGGGAGGGCTCCTACGAGCAGTACTTC. Translating gives CASSLARGEGSYEQYF.

The V call is TRBV6-5, the J call TRBJ1-5; TRBD1 is a possible D gene (6 bases). The CDR3 totals 16 residues. V lost 2 bases and J lost 10, with 21 bases in between. Germline V gene lookup returns CDR1 MNHEY and CDR2 SVGAGI. The CDR3 coding sequence is TGTGCCAGCAGTTACCCGAACAGGGACCCAACCGTCCCCCAGCATTTT. Translation gives CASSYPNRDPTVPQHF.

This sequence joins TRBV6-4 and TRBJ1-5, with D possibly being TRBD1 (5 bases). This CDR3 has 14 residues. CDR1 is MRHNA and CDR2 is SNTAGT in the germline V gene. Between the trimmed V and J ends, which lost 2 bases and 3 bases, there was a span of 8 bases. CDR3 sequence reads: CASSDQGYNQPQHF. Here the CDR3 DNA reads TGTGCCAGCAGTGACCAGGGTTACAATCAGCCCCAGCATTTT.

The chain employs TRBV19 and TRBJ1-1; D uncertain. V lost 2 bases and J 0 bases, leaving 7 bases between the germline ends. This CDR3 contains 14 residues. The germline CDR1 and CDR2 sequences are LNHDA and SQIVND (reference sequence). DNA for the CDR3: TGTGCCAGTAGTATAACAGTTTTGAACACTGAAGCTTTCTTT. Its translation: CASSITVLNTEAFF.

J is TRBJ1-5 and V is TRBV6-6, with 9 bases aligning to TRBD1. The CDR3 sequence is 15 residues long. The germline gives CDR1 MNHNY, CDR2 SVGAGI (reference sequence). Losses at the gene ends were 5 bases for V and 3 bases for J; bases not matched to a gene: 5. The CDR3 sequence: CASSPGTGFNQPQHF. The CDR3 nucleotides read TGTGCCAGCAGTCCCGGGACAGGGTTCAATCAGCCCCAGCATTTT.

This clone was seen a single time. The chain has TRBV27 and TRBJ2-7, with 7 bases aligning to TRBD1. The germline V gene encodes CDR1 MNHEY and CDR2 SMNVEV (reference sequence). V dropped 3 bases and J dropped 3; count of bases not matched to a gene: 8. The CDR3 is 15 residues long. DNA of the CDR3: TGTGCCAGCAGTTTTTTGCGGACAGGAGTCTACGAGCAGTACTTC. This gives the protein CASSFLRTGVYEQYF.

The chain couples TRBV5-1 to TRBJ2-1; D not resolved. The CDR3 has 12 amino acids. Germline lookup yields CDR1 SGHRS and CDR2 YFSETQ. Deletions cut 0 bases from V and 6 bases from J, with 4 bases between. CDR3: CASSLDVNEQFF. DNA of the CDR3: TGCGCCAGCAGCTTGGATGTCAATGAGCAGTTCTTC.